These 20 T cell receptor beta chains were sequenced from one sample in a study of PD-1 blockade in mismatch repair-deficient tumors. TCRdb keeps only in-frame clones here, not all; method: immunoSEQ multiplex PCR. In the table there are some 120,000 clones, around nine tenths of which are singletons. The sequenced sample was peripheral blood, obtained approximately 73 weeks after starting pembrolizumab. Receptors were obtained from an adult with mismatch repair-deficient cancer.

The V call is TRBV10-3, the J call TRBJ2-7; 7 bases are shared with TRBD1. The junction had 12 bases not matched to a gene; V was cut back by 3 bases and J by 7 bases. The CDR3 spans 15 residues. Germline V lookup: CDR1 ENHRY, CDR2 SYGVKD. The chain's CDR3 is CAISDPGTVLTEQYF. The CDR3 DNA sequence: TGTGCCATCAGTGATCCCGGGACAGTGTTAACGGAGCAGTACTTC.

CDR3 nucleotide sequence: TGCGCCAGCAGCGATCCGGGACAGGGGATAGACGAGCAGTACTTC. The encoded protein is CASSDPGQGIDEQYF. V usage is TRBV5-1 and J usage is TRBJ2-7, with TRBD1 matching 10 bases. Trimming took 4 bases from V and 5 from J; bases not matched to a gene: 9. CDR1 and CDR2 (germline): SGHRS, YFSETQ. There are 15 residues in the CDR3.

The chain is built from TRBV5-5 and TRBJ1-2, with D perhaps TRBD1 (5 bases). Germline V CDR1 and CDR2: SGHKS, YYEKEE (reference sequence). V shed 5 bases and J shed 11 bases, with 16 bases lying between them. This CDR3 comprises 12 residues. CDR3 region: CASSTVGALYTF. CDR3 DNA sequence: TGTGCCAGCAGTACGGTTGGGGCCCTTTACACCTTC. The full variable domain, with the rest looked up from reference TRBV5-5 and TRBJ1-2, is DAGVTQSPTHLIKTRGQQVTLRCSPISGHKSVSWYQQVLGQGPQFIFQYYEKEERGRGNFPDRFSARQFPNYSSELNVNALLLGDSALYLCASSTVGALYTFGSGTRLTVV.

CDR3 in amino acids: CASSQRTTGLDTQYF. CDR3 in DNA: TGTGCCAGCAGCCAGAGGACGACAGGGTTGGATACGCAGTATTTT. The J gene is TRBJ2-3, the V gene TRBV14, with TRBD1 identical over 7 bases. CDR3 length equals 15 residues. Germline values: CDR1 SGHDN, CDR2 FVKESK. V lost 3 bases and J lost 6; bases outside the gene matches: 9. The variable domain in full, completed from reference TRBV14 and TRBJ2-3, reads EAGVTQFPSHSVIEKGQTVTLRCDPISGHDNLYWYRRVMGKEIKFLLHFVKESKQDESGMPNNRFLAERTGGTYSTLKVQPAELEDSGVYFCASSQRTTGLDTQYFGPGTRLTVL.

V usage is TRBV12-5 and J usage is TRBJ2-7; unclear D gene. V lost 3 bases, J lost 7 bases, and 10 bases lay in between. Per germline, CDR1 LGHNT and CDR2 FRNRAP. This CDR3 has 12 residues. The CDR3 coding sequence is TGTGCTAGTGGTTTCCGGGCCGGGGAGCAGTACTTC. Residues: CASGFRAGEQYF.

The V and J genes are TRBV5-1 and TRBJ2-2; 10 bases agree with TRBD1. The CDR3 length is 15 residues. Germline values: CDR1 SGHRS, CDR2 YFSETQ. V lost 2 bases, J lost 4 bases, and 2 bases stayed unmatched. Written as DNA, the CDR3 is TGCGCCAGCAGCTTCGGGACAGGGGCCACCGGGGAGCTGTTTTTT. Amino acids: CASSFGTGATGELFF.

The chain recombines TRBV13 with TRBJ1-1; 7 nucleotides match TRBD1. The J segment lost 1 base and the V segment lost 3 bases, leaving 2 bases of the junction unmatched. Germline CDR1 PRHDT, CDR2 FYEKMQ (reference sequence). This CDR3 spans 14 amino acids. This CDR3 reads CASSLGDRNTEAFF. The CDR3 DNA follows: TGTGCCAGCAGCTTGGGGGACAGGAACACTGAAGCTTTCTTT.

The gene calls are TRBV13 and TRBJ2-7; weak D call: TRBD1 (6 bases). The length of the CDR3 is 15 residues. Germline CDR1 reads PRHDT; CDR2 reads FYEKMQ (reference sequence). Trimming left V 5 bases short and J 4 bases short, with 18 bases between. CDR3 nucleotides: TGTGCCAGCAGCCGGGGCTCCGGCAGGGGTTACGAGCAGTACTTC. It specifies CASSRGSGRGYEQYF.

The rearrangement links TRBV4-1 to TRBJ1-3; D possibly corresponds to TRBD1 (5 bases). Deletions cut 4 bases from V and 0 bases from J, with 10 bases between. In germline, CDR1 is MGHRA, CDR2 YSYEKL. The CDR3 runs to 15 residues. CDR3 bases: TGCGCCAGCAGCCCCCGCGGGGCCTCTGGAAACACCATATATTTT. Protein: CASSPRGASGNTIYF.

The CDR3, as DNA: TGTGCCAGCAGTTCGTCAGTTAATCAGCCCCAGCATTTT. Its protein is CASSSSVNQPQHF. V is TRBV6-6 and J is TRBJ1-5; D not resolved. The CDR3 sequence is 13 residues long. V gave up 4 bases and J gave up 4 bases, with 8 bases separating them. The germline V gene encodes CDR1 MNHNY and CDR2 SVGAGI (reference sequence).

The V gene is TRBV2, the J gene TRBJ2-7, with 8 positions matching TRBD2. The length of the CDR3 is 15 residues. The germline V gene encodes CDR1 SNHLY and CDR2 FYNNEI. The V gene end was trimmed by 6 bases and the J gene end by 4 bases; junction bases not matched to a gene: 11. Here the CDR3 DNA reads TGTGCCAGCAGCCCAACTAGCGGCCAGTCTTACGAGCAGTACTTC. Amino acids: CASSPTSGQSYEQYF.

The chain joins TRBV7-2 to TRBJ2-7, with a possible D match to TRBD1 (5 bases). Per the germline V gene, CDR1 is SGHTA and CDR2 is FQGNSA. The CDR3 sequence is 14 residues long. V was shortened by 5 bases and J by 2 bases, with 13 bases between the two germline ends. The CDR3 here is CASSPAQGPYEQYF. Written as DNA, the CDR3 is TGTGCCAGCAGCCCAGCCCAGGGTCCCTACGAGCAGTACTTC.

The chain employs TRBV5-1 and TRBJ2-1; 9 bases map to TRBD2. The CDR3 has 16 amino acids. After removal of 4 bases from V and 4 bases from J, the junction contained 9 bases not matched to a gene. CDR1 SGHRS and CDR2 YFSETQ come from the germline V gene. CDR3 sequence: CASSHDPSGKYNEQFF. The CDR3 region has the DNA TGCGCCAGCAGCCATGACCCTAGCGGGAAATACAATGAGCAGTTCTTC.

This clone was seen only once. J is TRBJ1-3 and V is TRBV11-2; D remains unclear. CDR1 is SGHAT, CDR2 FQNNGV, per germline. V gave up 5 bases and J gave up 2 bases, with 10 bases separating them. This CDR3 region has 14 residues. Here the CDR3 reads CASSQRTAGNTIYF. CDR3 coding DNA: TGTGCCAGCAGCCAGAGGACGGCTGGAAACACCATATATTTT.

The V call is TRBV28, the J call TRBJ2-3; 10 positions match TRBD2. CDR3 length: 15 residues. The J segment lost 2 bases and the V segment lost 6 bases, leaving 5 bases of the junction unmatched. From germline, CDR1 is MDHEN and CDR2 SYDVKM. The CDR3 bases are TGTGCCAGCAGGGCACTAGCGGGAATCACAGATACGCAGTATTTT. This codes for CASRALAGITDTQYF.

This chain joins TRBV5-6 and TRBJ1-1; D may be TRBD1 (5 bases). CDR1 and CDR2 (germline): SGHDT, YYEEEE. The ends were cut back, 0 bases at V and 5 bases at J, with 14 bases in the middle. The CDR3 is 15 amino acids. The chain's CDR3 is CASSLDTDKNTEAFF. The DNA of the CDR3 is TGTGCCAGCAGCTTGGACACGGACAAAAATACTGAAGCTTTCTTT.

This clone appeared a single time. CDR3 residues: CASSLFPAGVIYNEQFF. Written as DNA, the CDR3 is TGCGCCAGCAGCTTGTTTCCAGCGGGAGTTATCTACAATGAGCAGTTCTTC. The V call is TRBV5-1, the J call TRBJ2-1; 8 nucleotides align to TRBD2. The germline CDR1 and CDR2 sequences are SGHRS and YFSETQ. Trimming cost V 1 base and J 3 bases; bases outside gene matches: 9. There are 17 residues in the CDR3.

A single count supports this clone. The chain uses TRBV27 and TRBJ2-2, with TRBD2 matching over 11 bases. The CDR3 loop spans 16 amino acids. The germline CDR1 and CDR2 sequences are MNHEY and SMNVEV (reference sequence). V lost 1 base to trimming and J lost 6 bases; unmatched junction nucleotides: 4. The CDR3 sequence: CASSLWIAGGPGELFF. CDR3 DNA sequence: TGTGCCAGCAGTTTATGGATAGCGGGAGGGCCCGGGGAGCTGTTTTTT.

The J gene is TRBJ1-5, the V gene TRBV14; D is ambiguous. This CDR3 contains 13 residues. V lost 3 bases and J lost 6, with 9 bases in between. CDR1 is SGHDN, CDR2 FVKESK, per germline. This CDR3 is CASSQGVGQPQHF. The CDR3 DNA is TGTGCCAGCAGCCAGGGTGTCGGTCAGCCCCAGCATTTT.

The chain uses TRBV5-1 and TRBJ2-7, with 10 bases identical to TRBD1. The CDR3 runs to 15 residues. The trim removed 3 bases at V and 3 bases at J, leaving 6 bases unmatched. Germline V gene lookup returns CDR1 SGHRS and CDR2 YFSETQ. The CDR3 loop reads CASSYRQGAIYEQYF. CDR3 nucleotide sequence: TGCGCCAGCAGCTACCGACAGGGGGCAATCTACGAGCAGTACTTC.